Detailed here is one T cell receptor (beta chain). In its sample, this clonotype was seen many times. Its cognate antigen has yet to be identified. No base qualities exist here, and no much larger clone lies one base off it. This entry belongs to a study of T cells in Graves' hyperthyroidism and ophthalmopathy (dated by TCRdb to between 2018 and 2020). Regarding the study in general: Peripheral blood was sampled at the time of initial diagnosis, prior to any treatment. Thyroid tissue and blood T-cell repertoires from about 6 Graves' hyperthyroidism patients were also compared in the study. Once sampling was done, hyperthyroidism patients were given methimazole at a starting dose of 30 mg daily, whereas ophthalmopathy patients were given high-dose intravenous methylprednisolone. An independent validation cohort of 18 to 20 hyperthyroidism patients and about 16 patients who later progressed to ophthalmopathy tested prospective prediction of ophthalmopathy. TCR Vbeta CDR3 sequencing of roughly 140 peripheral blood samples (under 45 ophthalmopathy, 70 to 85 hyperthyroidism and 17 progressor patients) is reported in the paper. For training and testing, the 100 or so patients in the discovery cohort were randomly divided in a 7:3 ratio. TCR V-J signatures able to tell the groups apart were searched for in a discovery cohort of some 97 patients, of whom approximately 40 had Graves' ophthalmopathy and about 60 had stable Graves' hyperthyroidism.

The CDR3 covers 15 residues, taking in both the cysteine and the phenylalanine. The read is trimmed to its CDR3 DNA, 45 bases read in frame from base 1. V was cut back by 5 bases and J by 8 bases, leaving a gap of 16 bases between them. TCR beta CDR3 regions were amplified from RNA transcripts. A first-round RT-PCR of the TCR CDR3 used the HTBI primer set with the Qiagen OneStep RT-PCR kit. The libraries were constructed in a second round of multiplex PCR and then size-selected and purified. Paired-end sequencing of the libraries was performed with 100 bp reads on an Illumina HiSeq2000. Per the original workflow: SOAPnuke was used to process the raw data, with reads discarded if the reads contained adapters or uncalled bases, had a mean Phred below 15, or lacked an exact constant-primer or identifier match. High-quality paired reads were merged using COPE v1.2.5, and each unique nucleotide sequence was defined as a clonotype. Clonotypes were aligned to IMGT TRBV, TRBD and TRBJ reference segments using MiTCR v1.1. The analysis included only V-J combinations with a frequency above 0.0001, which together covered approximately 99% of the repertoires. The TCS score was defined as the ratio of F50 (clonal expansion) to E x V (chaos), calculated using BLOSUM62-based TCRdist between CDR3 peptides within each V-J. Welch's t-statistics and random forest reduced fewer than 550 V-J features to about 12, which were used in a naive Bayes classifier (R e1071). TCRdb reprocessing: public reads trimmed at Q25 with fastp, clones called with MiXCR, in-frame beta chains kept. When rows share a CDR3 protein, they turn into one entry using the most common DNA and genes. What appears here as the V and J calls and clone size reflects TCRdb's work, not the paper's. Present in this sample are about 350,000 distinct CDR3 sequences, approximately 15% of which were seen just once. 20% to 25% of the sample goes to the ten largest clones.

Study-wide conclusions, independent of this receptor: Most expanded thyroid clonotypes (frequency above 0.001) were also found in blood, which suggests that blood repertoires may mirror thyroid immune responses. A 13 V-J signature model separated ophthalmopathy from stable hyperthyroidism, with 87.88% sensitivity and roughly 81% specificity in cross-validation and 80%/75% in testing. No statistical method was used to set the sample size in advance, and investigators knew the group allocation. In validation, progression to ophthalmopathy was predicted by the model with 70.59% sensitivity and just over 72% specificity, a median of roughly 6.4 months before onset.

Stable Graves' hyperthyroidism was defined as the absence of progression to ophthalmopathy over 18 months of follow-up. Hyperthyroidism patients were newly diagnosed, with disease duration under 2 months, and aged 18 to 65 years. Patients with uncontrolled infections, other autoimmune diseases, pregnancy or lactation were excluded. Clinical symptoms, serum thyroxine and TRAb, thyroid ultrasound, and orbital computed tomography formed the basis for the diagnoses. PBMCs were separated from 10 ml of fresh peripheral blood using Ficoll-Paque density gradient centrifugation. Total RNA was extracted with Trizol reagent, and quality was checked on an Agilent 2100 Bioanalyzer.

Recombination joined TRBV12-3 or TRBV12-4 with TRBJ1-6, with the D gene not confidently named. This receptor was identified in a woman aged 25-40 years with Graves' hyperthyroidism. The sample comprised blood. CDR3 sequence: CASSLGRFRYSPLHF. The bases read TGTGCCAGCAGTCTCGGACGATTCAGATATTCACCCCTCCACTTT.